The 5 T cell receptor beta chains below were found in one sample sequenced in a study of blood T cell repertoires in COVID-19. Sequencing was performed with immunoSEQ multiplex PCR; in TCRdb, only in-frame clones are kept and a portion is missing. Among approximately 210,000 clones listed, roughly nine tenths were seen once. The specimen was peripheral blood. The receptors were sampled from a man aged 35 to 55 with acute or convalescent COVID-19.

V is TRBV2 and J is TRBJ1-5; possible D gene TRBD1, 5 bases. V shed 4 bases and J shed 6 bases, with 25 bases lying between them. The V gene's germline CDR1 is SNHLY and CDR2 FYNNEI. This CDR3 comprises 18 residues. Written as DNA, the CDR3 is TGTGCCAGCAGTGTTCGTAGGGGCGGAAACACCCCCAGTCAGCCCCAGCATTTT. Amino acids: CASSVRRGGNTPSQPQHF.

The genes are TRBV4-1 and TRBJ1-1; D not resolved. Germline lookup yields CDR1 MGHRA and CDR2 YSYEKL. The V and J ends lost 8 bases and 3 bases respectively, with 16 bases between them. This CDR3 is built from 14 residues. The CDR3 loop reads CASRLAEGDTEAFF. DNA of the CDR3: TGCGCCAGCCGCCTGGCGGAGGGAGACACTGAAGCTTTCTTT.

The gene calls are TRBV6-8 and TRBJ2-7; no reliable D call. The V gene lost 2 bases and the J gene lost 3 bases, with 11 bases spanning the gap. The germline gives CDR1 MNHGY, CDR2 SAAAGT. The CDR3 is 14 residues long. CDR3 amino acids: CASSYATDYYEQYF. In DNA form, the CDR3 reads TGTGCCAGCAGTTACGCTACTGATTACTACGAGCAGTACTTC.

The V gene is TRBV12-3 or TRBV12-4, the J gene TRBJ1-1; 9 bases align to TRBD1. This CDR3 has 13 residues. The trim removed 7 bases at V and 5 bases at J, leaving 5 bases unmatched. In DNA, the CDR3 is TGTGCCAGCACCCTGGACAGGGGAACTGAAGCTTTCTTT. Its translation: CASTLDRGTEAFF.

The rearrangement links TRBV19 to TRBJ1-1; the D gene is possibly TRBD1 (5 bases). V lost 0 bases, J lost 6 bases, and 8 bases lay in between. CDR1 LNHDA and CDR2 SQIVND come from the germline V gene (reference sequence). This CDR3 region has 13 residues. CDR3 DNA: TGTGCCAGTAGTATAGATCTCAGGGCTGAAGCTTTCTTT. This translates into CASSIDLRAEAFF.